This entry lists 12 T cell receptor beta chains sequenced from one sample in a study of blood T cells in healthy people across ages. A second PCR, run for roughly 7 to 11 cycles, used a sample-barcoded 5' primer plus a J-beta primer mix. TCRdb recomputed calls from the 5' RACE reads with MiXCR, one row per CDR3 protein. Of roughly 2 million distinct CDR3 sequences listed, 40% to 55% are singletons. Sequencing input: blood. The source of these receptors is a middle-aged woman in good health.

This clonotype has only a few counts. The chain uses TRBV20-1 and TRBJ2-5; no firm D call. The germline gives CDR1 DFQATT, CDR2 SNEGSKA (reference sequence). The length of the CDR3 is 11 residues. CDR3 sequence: CSVFKQETQYF. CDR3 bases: TGCAGCGTATTTAAACAAGAGACCCAGTACTTC.

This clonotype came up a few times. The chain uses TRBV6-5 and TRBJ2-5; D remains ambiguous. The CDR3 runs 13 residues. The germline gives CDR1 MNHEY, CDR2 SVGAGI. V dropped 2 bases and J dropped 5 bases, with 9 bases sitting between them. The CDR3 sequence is CASSYPLGETQYF. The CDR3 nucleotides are TGTGCCAGCAGTTACCCACTCGGGGAGACCCAGTACTTC.

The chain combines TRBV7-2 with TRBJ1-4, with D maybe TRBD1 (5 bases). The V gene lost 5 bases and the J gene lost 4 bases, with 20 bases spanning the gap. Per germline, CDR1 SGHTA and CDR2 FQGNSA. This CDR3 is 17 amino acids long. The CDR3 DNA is TGTGCCAGCAGCGCGATTACAGGCCCCTACGTTAATGAAAAACTGTTTTTT. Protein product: CASSAITGPYVNEKLFF.

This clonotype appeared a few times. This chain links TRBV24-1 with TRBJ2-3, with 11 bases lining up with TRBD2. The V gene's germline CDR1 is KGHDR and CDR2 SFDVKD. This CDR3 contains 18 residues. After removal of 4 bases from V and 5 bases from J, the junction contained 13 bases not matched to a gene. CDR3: CATSDRTGTSGPLDTQYF. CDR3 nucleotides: TGTGCCACCAGTGACCGGACCGGGACTAGCGGCCCCCTAGATACGCAGTATTTT.

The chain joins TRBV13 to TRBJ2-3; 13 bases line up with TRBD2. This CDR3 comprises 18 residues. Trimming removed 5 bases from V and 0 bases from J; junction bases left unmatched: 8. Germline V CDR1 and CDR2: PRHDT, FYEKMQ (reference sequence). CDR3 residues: CASSHRTSGGTSTDTQYF. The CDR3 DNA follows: TGTGCCAGCAGCCACCGGACTAGCGGGGGCACTAGCACAGATACGCAGTATTTT.

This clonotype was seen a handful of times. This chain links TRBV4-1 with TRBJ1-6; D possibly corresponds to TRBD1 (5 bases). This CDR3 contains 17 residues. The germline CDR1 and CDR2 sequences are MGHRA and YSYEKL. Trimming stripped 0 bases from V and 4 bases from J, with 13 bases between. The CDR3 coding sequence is TGCGCCAGCAGCCAAGAAGGGCAGGGAACATATAATTCACCCCTCCACTTT. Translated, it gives CASSQEGQGTYNSPLHF.

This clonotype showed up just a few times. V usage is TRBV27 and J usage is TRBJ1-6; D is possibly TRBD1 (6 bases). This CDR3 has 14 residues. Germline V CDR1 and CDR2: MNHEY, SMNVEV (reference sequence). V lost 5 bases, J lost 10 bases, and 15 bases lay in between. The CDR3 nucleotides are TGTGCCAGCAGTGCTCTACAGGGCCTCTCACCCCTCCACTTT. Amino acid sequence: CASSALQGLSPLHF.

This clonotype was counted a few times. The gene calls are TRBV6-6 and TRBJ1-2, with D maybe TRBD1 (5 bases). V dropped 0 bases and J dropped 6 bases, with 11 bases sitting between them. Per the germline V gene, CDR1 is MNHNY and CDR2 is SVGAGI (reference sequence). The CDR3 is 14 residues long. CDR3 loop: CASSYSRGMDGYTF. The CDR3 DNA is TGTGCCAGCAGTTACTCCCGGGGGATGGATGGCTACACCTTC.

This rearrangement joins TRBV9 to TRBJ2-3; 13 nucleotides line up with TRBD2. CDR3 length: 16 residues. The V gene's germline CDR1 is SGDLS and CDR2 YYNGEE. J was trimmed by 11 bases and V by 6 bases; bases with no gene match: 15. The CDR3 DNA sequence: TGTGCCAGCAACCTCGGACTAGCGGGGGACAGAAACTTGCAGTATTTT. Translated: CASNLGLAGDRNLQYF.

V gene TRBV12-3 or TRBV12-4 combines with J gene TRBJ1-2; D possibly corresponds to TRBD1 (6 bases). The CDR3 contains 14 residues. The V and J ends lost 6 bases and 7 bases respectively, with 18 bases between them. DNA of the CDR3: TGTGCCAGCAGCAGTAACAGGGAAAGGAGTGGCTACACCTTC. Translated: CASSSNRERSGYTF.

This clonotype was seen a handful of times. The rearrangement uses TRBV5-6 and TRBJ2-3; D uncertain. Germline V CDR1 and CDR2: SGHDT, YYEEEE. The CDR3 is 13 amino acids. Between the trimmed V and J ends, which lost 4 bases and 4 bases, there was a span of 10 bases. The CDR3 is CASSAPMPDTQYF. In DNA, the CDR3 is TGTGCCAGCAGCGCTCCGATGCCAGATACGCAGTATTTT.

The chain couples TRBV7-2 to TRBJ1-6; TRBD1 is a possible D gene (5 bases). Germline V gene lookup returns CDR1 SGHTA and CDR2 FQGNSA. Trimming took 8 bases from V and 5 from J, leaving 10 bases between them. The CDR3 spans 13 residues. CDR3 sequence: CASGDSNNSPLHF. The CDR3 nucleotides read TGTGCCAGCGGGGACTCAAATAATTCACCCCTCCACTTT.